This entry lists 12 T cell receptor beta chains sequenced from one sample in a study of blood T cell repertoires in COVID-19. Repertoires were generated with immunoSEQ multiplex PCR, while TCRdb's copy carries only in-frame clones and drops some. The sample has around 100,000 clones, 75% to 90% seen once; the top ten hold roughly 32%. The sequenced material came from peripheral blood. The receptors derive from a woman aged 80 or over with acute or convalescent COVID-19.

This chain links TRBV4-3 with TRBJ2-1; 11 positions match TRBD1. Trimming removed 4 bases from V and 0 bases from J; junction bases left unmatched: 2. CDR1 and CDR2 (germline): LGHNA, YSLEER. CDR3 length: 16 residues. The CDR3 DNA sequence: TGCGCCAGCAGCCCGGGACAGGGGGTCTCCTACAATGAGCAGTTCTTC. Its protein product is CASSPGQGVSYNEQFF.

This clone was recorded only once. The chain has TRBV2 and TRBJ1-5, with D uncertain. V was cut by 4 bases and J by 3 bases, with 10 bases left in between. The CDR3 sequence is 14 residues long. Germline V lookup: CDR1 SNHLY, CDR2 FYNNEI. In DNA form, the CDR3 reads TGTGCCAGCAGTGCGTTTCAGATCAATCAGCCCCAGCATTTT. Translation gives CASSAFQINQPQHF.

CDR3 protein: CASSVGTGGANTEAFF. For the CDR3, the DNA is TGTGCCAGTAGTGTGGGGACAGGGGGCGCGAACACTGAAGCTTTCTTT. The chain carries TRBV19 and TRBJ1-1; 12 bases agree with TRBD1. Looked up from germline, CDR1 is LNHDA and CDR2 is SQIVND (reference sequence). The CDR3 totals 16 residues. Losses at the gene ends were 5 bases for V and 1 base for J; bases not matched to a gene: 5. The full variable domain, completed using reference TRBV19 and TRBJ1-1, is DGGITQSPKYLFRKEGQNVTLSCEQNLNHDAMYWYRQDPGQGLRLIYYSQIVNDFQKGDIAEGYSVSREKKESFPLTVTSAQKNPTAFYLCASSVGTGGANTEAFFGQGTRLTVV.

The gene calls are TRBV11-2 and TRBJ1-1; weak D call: TRBD1 (5 bases). The CDR3 has 14 amino acids. Trimming took 2 bases from V and 0 from J, leaving 7 bases between them. The germline CDR1 and CDR2 sequences are SGHAT and FQNNGV. The CDR3 DNA is TGTGCCAGCAGCTTAACAGGAATGAACACTGAAGCTTTCTTT. Translated, it gives CASSLTGMNTEAFF.

The chain employs TRBV5-1 and TRBJ1-2; 12 bases fit TRBD1. V trimming: 2 bases; J trimming: 5 bases; junction bases outside the gene matches: 13. CDR3 length equals 18 residues. CDR1 and CDR2 from the germline V gene are SGHRS and YFSETQ. The CDR3 region has the DNA TGCGCCAGCAGCTTCTCTGGGGGACAGGGGGCCGGAACTTATGGCTACACCTTC. It is translated as CASSFSGGQGAGTYGYTF.

The chain combines TRBV7-9 with TRBJ2-5; no clear D gene. Per germline, CDR1 SEHNR and CDR2 FQNEAQ (reference sequence). The V gene lost 5 bases and the J gene lost 5 bases, with 6 bases spanning the gap. The CDR3 spans 11 residues. The CDR3 DNA reads as TGTGCCAGCAGCACCGGTGAGACCCAGTACTTC. Translating gives CASSTGETQYF. Full variable domain (outside the CDR3, taken from reference TRBV7-9 and TRBJ2-5): DTGVSQNPRHKITKRGQNVTFRCDPISEHNRLYWYRQTLGQGPEFLTYFQNEAQLEKSRLLSDRFSAERPKGSFSTLEIQRTEQGDSAMYLCASSTGETQYFGPGTRLLVL.

This sequence joins TRBV7-2 and TRBJ2-7; 10 bases agree with TRBD2. Germline CDR1 and CDR2: SGHTA and FQGNSA. V shed 4 bases and J 6 bases; nucleotides not matched to a gene: 9. The CDR3 is 15 amino acids. CDR3 sequence: CASSSLAGVSREQYF. Written as DNA, the CDR3 is TGTGCCAGCAGCTCCCTAGCGGGGGTATCCCGCGAGCAGTACTTC.

This rearrangement joins TRBV7-9 to TRBJ1-6; 7 nucleotides align to TRBD1. This CDR3 spans 16 amino acids. Germline values: CDR1 SEHNR, CDR2 FQNEAQ (reference sequence). Unmatched junction bases numbered 10, after V lost 5 bases and J lost 6 bases. Here the CDR3 reads CASSVTGTAFNSPLHF. The DNA for the CDR3 is TGTGCCAGCAGCGTTACCGGGACAGCCTTTAATTCACCCCTCCACTTT.

The rearrangement uses TRBV5-8 and TRBJ2-7; D may be TRBD1 (5 bases). CDR1 is SGHTS and CDR2 is YDEGEE in the germline V gene. Trimming removed 0 bases at V and 4 bases at J, with 11 bases between. The CDR3 has 14 amino acids. CDR3 nucleotide sequence: TGTGCCAGCAGCTTGGAATACAGGTCTTACGAGCAGTACTTC. This gives the protein CASSLEYRSYEQYF.

The CDR3 region has the DNA TGTGCCAGCAGCGTCCCGGGGGGGCCCGCGGATACGCAGTATTTT. As protein: CASSVPGGPADTQYF. The V gene is TRBV11-2, the J gene TRBJ2-3; 8 bases agree with TRBD2. This CDR3 comprises 15 residues. Trimming removed 5 bases from V and 6 bases from J; junction bases left unmatched: 10. The V gene's germline CDR1 is SGHAT and CDR2 FQNNGV.

The chain recombines TRBV28 with TRBJ2-7; the D gene is possibly TRBD1 (6 bases). CDR1 is MDHEN, CDR2 SYDVKM, per germline. Deletions cut 6 bases from V and 3 bases from J, with 12 bases between. The CDR3 is made up of 13 amino acids. The CDR3 DNA follows: TGTGCCAGCAGGCGACAGGCAAGCTACGAGCAGTACTTC. This gives the protein CASRRQASYEQYF.

The genes are TRBV19 and TRBJ1-5; D perhaps matches TRBD1 (5 bases). There are 15 residues in the CDR3. Trimming removed 1 base from V and 4 bases from J, with 11 bases in between. The germline CDR1 and CDR2 sequences are LNHDA and SQIVND (reference sequence). The CDR3 region has the DNA TGTGCCAGTAGTATAGGGGGCCTTTTAAATCAGCCCCAGCATTTT. Amino acid sequence: CASSIGGLLNQPQHF.